The T cell receptor (beta chain) under discussion was sequenced for a study of shared clonotypes between healthy human individuals. Whole-study context: Ranging from 18 to 49 in age, donors were a couple of women and a few men.

Study-level points and caveats: The study sampled only blood, and tissue repertoires likely differ. As a rule, naive subsets had a larger estimated richness than memory subsets. Around 5% of naive CD4 clonotypes were shared across four donors.

This table comes from immunoSEQ multiplex PCR, and its TCRdb copy is limited to in-frame clones, with some not included. The repertoire has fewer than 3 million clones, around 92% of them found once; the top ten carry about 0.41%. The CDR3 is 14 amino acids. Germline V gene data show CDR1 as MDHEN and CDR2 as SYDVKM. With V trimmed by 2 bases and J by 3 bases, 3 bases remained unmatched. This clone occurred once. Its cognate antigen is unknown. This chain connects TRBV28 to TRBJ2-5; 7 bases are shared with TRBD1. Material for sequencing was naive CD4+ T cells from PBMCs. The subset here: CD45RA+ positively selected. This TCR was sampled from a young man in good health. Some clones in this sample may be carry-over from other donors' samples. This CDR3 is CASSLPGTEETQYF. The CDR3 region has the DNA TGTGCCAGCAGTTTACCCGGGACAGAAGAGACCCAGTACTTC.